This T cell receptor beta chain was retrieved from a study of yellow fever vaccine responses in identical twins. The CDR3 spans 15 residues. V was clipped by 3 bases and J by 2 bases, with 12 bases between them. Germline CDR1 MDHEN, CDR2 SYDVKM. TCRdb re-called the RT-PCR reads through MiXCR, storing one row per CDR3 protein. The sample has more than 4,500 distinct CDR3 sequences; roughly 91% are singletons. The chain joins TRBV28 to TRBJ2-3, with D possibly being TRBD2 (6 bases). The material was T cells from blood (PBMCs), unsorted or a sorted subset (not recorded which), obtained before or after yellow fever vaccination (not recorded which). The sequence was collected from a woman aged 18-29 years who received the yellow fever vaccine. The CDR3 DNA reads TGTGCCAGCAGTTTTCGGCGGGGTTCCACAGATACGCAGTATTTT. It translates to CASSFRRGSTDTQYF. Full variable domain (rest looked up from reference TRBV28 and TRBJ2-3): DVKVTQSSRYLVKRTGEKVFLECVQDMDHENMFWYRQDPGLGLRLIYFSYDVKMKEKGDIPEGYSVSREKKERFSLILESASTNQTSMYLCASSFRRGSTDTQYFGPGTRLTVL.